The subject of this entry is one TCR beta chain. The antigen is not known. This CDR3 has 21 amino acids. Germline values: CDR1 MDHEN, CDR2 SYDVKM. Trimming took off 2 bases at V and 2 bases at J, with 30 bases between the two ends. This sample stems from a study of T cell repertoires in cytomegalovirus infection. Study summary: Signatures in public TCR beta sequences pointed to both CMV infection and matching HLA type. Notes on the study in general: HLA-C-restricted CMV-specific TCR beta clonotypes were dominant in the ex vivo response.

TCRdb ran MiXCR on the reads and lists one entry per CDR3 protein. The repertoire holds roughly 640,000 distinct CDR3 sequences, with less than 25% as singletons. The clonotype originates from a human donor in good health (CMV status not recorded). Some clones in this sample may be carry-over from other donors' samples. The chain links TRBV28 to TRBJ2-5, with D perhaps assigned TRBD1 or TRBD2 (7 bases each). Sequenced: CD8+ T cells from PBMCs. The CDR3 sequence is CASSLPIQGHRGGRGQETQYF. The CDR3 bases are TGTGCCAGCAGTTTACCCATCCAAGGGCACAGGGGTGGGAGGGGGCAAGAGACCCAGTACTTC.